What follows is one T cell receptor beta chain and its context. A second about 7 to 12 cycle PCR used barcoded and J-beta primers. Each TCR beta cDNA got a 12-nucleotide random molecular identifier. TCRdb itself ran the 5' RACE reads through MiXCR, one entry per CDR3 protein. The table has about 1 million distinct CDR3 sequences, around 43% seen once. The data derive from a study of blood T cells in healthy people across ages. Germline V gene sequence: CDR1 DFQATT, CDR2 SNEGSKA (reference sequence). V gave up 0 bases and J gave up 13 bases; unmatched junction bases: 6. The CDR3 has 12 residues. This receptor was identified in a woman aged 60-75 years in good health. The chain uses TRBV20-1 and TRBJ2-4; 7 positions agree with TRBD2. Sequenced: blood. The CDR3 bases are TGCAGTGCTAGAGACGTAGCGCGGGAGCAGTACTTC. Its translation is CSARDVAREQYF.